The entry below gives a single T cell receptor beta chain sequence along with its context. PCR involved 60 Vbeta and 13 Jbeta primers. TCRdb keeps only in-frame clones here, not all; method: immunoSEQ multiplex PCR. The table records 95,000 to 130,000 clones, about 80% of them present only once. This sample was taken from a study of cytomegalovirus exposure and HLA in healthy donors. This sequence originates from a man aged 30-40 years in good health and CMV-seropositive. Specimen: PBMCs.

The CDR3 sequence: CASSQTSGKGFF. CDR3 in DNA: TGTGCCAGCAGTCAAACTAGCGGGAAGGGGTTCTTC. The gene calls are TRBV28 and TRBJ2-1; TRBD2 matches 10 bases. Unmatched junction bases numbered 7, after V lost 5 bases and J lost 15 bases. Germline loops: CDR1 MDHEN, CDR2 SYDVKM. The CDR3 consists of 12 residues.